The 18 T cell receptor beta chains presented below share a single source sample, sequenced in a study of blood T cell repertoires in COVID-19. Here immunoSEQ multiplex PCR was the method, and the copy in TCRdb shows in-frame clones only, minus some. The table includes 95,000 to 100,000 clones, around 84% detected once. Material for sequencing was peripheral blood. The receptors were gathered from a woman aged 55 to 70 with acute or convalescent COVID-19.

The chain uses TRBV5-4 and TRBJ2-1, with 9 bases matching TRBD2. V dropped 0 bases and J dropped 10; count of bases not matched to a gene: 11. Per germline, CDR1 SGHNT and CDR2 YYREEE (reference sequence). This CDR3 spans 16 amino acids. The CDR3 is CASSLAASGDAREQFF. CDR3 bases: TGTGCCAGCAGCTTGGCCGCTAGCGGGGACGCAAGGGAGCAGTTCTTC.

The J gene is TRBJ1-1, the V gene TRBV5-1, with D perhaps matching TRBD1 (6 bases). V shed 1 base and J shed 2 bases, with 18 bases lying between them. The length of the CDR3 is 17 residues. The germline V gene has CDR1 SGHRS and CDR2 YFSETQ. CDR3 protein: CASSLRVAQGNNTEAFF. The CDR3 bases are TGCGCCAGCAGCTTGAGGGTCGCACAGGGAAACAACACTGAAGCTTTCTTT.

This chain uses TRBV5-4 with TRBJ2-7, with 10 bases aligning to TRBD1. The CDR3 spans 14 residues. Trimming at V came to 5 bases and at J to 3 bases, leaving 5 bases not matched to a gene. In germline, CDR1 is SGHNT, CDR2 YYREEE (reference sequence). The CDR3: CASSYDRGLYEQYF. CDR3 sequence (DNA): TGTGCCAGCAGTTACGACAGGGGGCTCTACGAGCAGTACTTC.

J is TRBJ2-3 and V is TRBV7-9; TRBD2 matches at 11 bases. The CDR3 is 12 amino acids. CDR1 is SEHNR and CDR2 is FQNEAQ in the germline V gene (reference sequence). Trimming took 5 bases from V and 13 from J; bases not matched to a gene: 5. Written as DNA, the CDR3 is TGTGCCAGCAGCATCCGACTAGCGGGGAAGTATTTT. This codes for CASSIRLAGKYF. The full variable domain, in which reference TRBV7-9 and TRBJ2-3 provide the parts outside the CDR3, is DTGVSQNPRHKITKRGQNVTFRCDPISEHNRLYWYRQTLGQGPEFLTYFQNEAQLEKSRLLSDRFSAERPKGSFSTLEIQRTEQGDSAMYLCASSIRLAGKYFGPGTRLTVL.

The CDR3 here is CASSERGYNEQFF. CDR3 bases: TGTGCCAGCAGTGAAAGGGGCTACAATGAGCAGTTCTTC. The chain employs TRBV2 and TRBJ2-1; tentative D call: TRBD1 (5 bases). The length of the CDR3 is 13 residues. Per the germline V gene, CDR1 is SNHLY and CDR2 is FYNNEI. Trimming took 2 bases from V and 3 from J, leaving 5 bases between them.

The table lists this clone with a count of one. The chain is built from TRBV19 and TRBJ2-4; 8 bases map to TRBD2. Germline-derived CDR1 and CDR2 are LNHDA and SQIVND (reference sequence). With 7 bases clipped from V and 3 bases from J, the junction kept 5 bases outside the gene matches. The CDR3 sequence is 14 residues long. The CDR3: CASIPSGGKNIQYF. DNA for the CDR3: TGTGCCAGTATCCCGAGCGGGGGCAAAAACATTCAGTACTTC.

This sequence joins TRBV2 and TRBJ2-7, with a tentative D call TRBD1 (6 bases). The CDR3 runs 12 residues. V was pared by 8 bases and J by 3 bases, with 11 bases between. The germline V gene has CDR1 SNHLY and CDR2 FYNNEI. CDR3 DNA: TGTGCCAGCCCGTGCAGGGGCTACGAGCAGTACTTC. As protein: CASPCRGYEQYF.

J is TRBJ1-5 and V is TRBV4-1; 8 positions match TRBD1. CDR1 is MGHRA, CDR2 YSYEKL, per germline. The V segment lost 0 bases and the J segment 5 bases; nucleotides outside the gene matches: 6. The CDR3 runs 16 residues. CDR3 region: CASSQDVGQGHQPQHF. DNA for the CDR3: TGCGCCAGCAGCCAAGATGTAGGACAGGGTCATCAGCCCCAGCATTTT.

The chain carries TRBV30 and TRBJ1-1; 7 positions match TRBD1. V dropped 0 bases and J dropped 4; count of bases not matched to a gene: 2. CDR1 is GTSNPN, CDR2 SVGIG, per germline (reference sequence). The CDR3 is 13 residues long. CDR3 coding DNA: TGTGCCTGGAGTGTACAGGGGCCCACTGAAGCTTTCTTT. Protein: CAWSVQGPTEAFF.

V and J are TRBV5-1 and TRBJ2-7; D perhaps matches TRBD1 (5 bases). V was shortened by 5 bases and J by 0 bases, with 18 bases between the two germline ends. Germline values: CDR1 SGHRS, CDR2 YFSETQ. The CDR3 has 16 amino acids. This CDR3 is CASSRSRDSDSYEQYF. CDR3 in DNA: TGCGCCAGCAGTAGATCCCGTGACAGTGACTCCTACGAGCAGTACTTC.

The gene calls are TRBV29-1 and TRBJ2-5, with D possibly being TRBD2 (5 bases). Germline CDR1 and CDR2: SQVTM and ANQGSEA. The germline V and J ends were trimmed by 3 bases and 1 base, with 9 bases remaining between them. The CDR3 totals 13 residues. This CDR3 reads CSVDRGGQETQYF. Written as DNA, the CDR3 is TGCAGCGTTGACCGGGGTGGCCAAGAGACCCAGTACTTC.

The rearrangement joins TRBV21-1 to TRBJ1-2; TRBD1, the table's D call, was not compared with the DNA. TRBV21-1 is flagged as a pseudogene. This CDR3 has 16 amino acids. The CDR3 reads CASSREDRGFNYGYTF. CDR3 nucleotide sequence: TGTGCCAGCAGCAGGGAGGACAGGGGATTTAACTATGGCTACACCTTC.

The V and J genes are TRBV4-1 and TRBJ1-5; D is unclear. V was cut by 4 bases and J by 0 bases, with 10 bases left in between. Per the germline V gene, CDR1 is MGHRA and CDR2 is YSYEKL. This CDR3 spans 15 amino acids. The CDR3, as DNA: TGCGCCAGCAGCCCGACAAGATATAGCAATCAGCCCCAGCATTTT. It specifies CASSPTRYSNQPQHF.

J is TRBJ2-6 and V is TRBV7-2; D possibly corresponds to TRBD1 (5 bases). The CDR3 extends over 14 amino acids. Trimming left V 3 bases short and J 2 bases short, with 5 bases between. In germline, CDR1 is SGHTA, CDR2 FQGNSA. CDR3 loop: CASSLDTGANVLTF. DNA of the CDR3: TGTGCCAGCAGCTTGGACACTGGGGCCAACGTCCTGACTTTC.

The chain combines TRBV11-2 with TRBJ2-7; 8 bases match TRBD1. This CDR3 contains 13 residues. Germline lookup yields CDR1 SGHAT and CDR2 FQNNGV. V was pared by 2 bases and J by 6 bases, with 3 bases of the junction left unmatched. CDR3 residues: CASSLSDRGEQYF. DNA for the CDR3: TGTGCCAGCAGCTTATCCGACAGGGGCGAGCAGTACTTC.

The chain is built from TRBV5-4 and TRBJ1-6; weak D call: TRBD1 (6 bases). The CDR3 covers 12 residues. Between the trimmed V and J ends, which lost 7 bases and 7 bases, there was a span of 9 bases. The germline gives CDR1 SGHNT, CDR2 YYREEE (reference sequence). DNA for the CDR3: TGTGCCAGCCAGGGGCTGAATTCACCCCTCCACTTT. This translates into CASQGLNSPLHF. Based on the CDR3 plus reference TRBV5-4 and TRBJ1-6, the full variable domain is ETGVTQSPTHLIKTRGQQVTLRCSSQSGHNTVSWYQQALGQGPQFIFQYYREEENGRGNFPPRFSGLQFPNYSSELNVNALELDDSALYLCASQGLNSPLHFGNGTRLTVT.

A single count supports this clone. V gene TRBV12-3 or TRBV12-4 combines with J gene TRBJ1-6, with 10 bases matching TRBD1. Germline trimming cut 5 bases from V and 14 bases from J; bases unmatched to any gene: 3. The CDR3 is 12 amino acids. Here the CDR3 reads CASSGGQGSLHF. The CDR3 nucleotides are TGTGCCAGCAGTGGGGGACAGGGGTCCCTCCACTTT.

This chain links TRBV28 with TRBJ1-2, with 7 nucleotides matching TRBD1. J gave up 8 bases and V 5 bases, and 8 bases lay outside the gene matches. Germline V lookup: CDR1 MDHEN, CDR2 SYDVKM. This CDR3 is 13 amino acids long. CDR3 in amino acids: CASSRQGIRGYTF. As DNA, the CDR3 is TGTGCCAGCAGTAGACAGGGTATAAGGGGCTACACCTTC.